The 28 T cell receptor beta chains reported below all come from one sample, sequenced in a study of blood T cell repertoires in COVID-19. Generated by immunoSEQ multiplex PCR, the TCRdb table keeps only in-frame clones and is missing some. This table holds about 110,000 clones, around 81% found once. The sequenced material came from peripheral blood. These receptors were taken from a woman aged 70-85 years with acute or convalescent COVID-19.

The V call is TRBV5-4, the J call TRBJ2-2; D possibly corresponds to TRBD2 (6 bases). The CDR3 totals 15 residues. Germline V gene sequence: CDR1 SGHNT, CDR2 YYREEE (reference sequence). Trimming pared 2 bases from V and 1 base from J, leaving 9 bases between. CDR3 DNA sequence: TGTGCCAGCAGCTTCGCGGGGATGAACACCGGGGAGCTGTTTTTT. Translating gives CASSFAGMNTGELFF.

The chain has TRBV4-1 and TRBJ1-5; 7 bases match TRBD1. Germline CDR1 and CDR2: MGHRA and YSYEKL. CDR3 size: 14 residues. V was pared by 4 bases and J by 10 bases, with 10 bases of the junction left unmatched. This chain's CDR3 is CASSPGTELGPQHF. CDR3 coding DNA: TGCGCCAGCAGCCCCGGGACAGAGCTAGGCCCCCAGCATTTT.

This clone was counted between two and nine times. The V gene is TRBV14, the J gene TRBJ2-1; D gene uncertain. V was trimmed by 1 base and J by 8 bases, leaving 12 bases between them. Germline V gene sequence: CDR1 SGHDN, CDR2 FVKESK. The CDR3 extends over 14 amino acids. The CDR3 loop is CASSQGARSDEQFF. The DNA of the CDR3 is TGTGCCAGCAGCCAAGGTGCGAGGTCGGATGAGCAGTTCTTC.

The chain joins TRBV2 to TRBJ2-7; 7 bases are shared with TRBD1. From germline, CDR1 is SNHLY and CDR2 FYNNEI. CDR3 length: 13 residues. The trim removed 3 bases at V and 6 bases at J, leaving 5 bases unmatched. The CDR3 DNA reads TGTGCCAGCAGTGACGTGGGACAGCTCGAGCAGTACTTC. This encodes CASSDVGQLEQYF.

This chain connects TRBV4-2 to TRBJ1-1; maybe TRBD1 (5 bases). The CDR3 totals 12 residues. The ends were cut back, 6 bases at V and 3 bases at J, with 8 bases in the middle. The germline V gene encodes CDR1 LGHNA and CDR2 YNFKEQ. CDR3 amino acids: CASRGGDTEAFF. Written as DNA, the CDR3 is TGTGCCAGCAGGGGGGGGGACACTGAAGCTTTCTTT.

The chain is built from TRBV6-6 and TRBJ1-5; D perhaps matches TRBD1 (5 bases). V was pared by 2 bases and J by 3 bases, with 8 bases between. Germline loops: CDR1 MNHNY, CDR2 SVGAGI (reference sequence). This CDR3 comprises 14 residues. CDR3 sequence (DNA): TGTGCCAGCAGTTACGGGGGGTCCAATCAGCCCCAGCATTTT. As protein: CASSYGGSNQPQHF.

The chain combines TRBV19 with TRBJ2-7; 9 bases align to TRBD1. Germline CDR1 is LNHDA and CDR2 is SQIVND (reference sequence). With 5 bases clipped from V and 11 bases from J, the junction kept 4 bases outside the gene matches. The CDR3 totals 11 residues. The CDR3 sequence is CASSVTGGEYF. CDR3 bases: TGTGCCAGTAGTGTAACAGGGGGCGAGTACTTC.

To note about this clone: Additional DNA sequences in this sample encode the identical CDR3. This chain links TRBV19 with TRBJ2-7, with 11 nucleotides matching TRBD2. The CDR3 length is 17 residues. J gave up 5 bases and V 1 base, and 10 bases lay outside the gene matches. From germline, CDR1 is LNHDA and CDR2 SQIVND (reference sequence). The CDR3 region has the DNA TGTGCCAGTAGTATAGCCCACCTAACTAGCGGGAGCGACGAGCAGTACTTC. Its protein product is CASSIAHLTSGSDEQYF. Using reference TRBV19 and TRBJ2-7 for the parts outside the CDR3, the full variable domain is DGGITQSPKYLFRKEGQNVTLSCEQNLNHDAMYWYRQDPGQGLRLIYYSQIVNDFQKGDIAEGYSVSREKKESFPLTVTSAQKNPTAFYLCASSIAHLTSGSDEQYFGPGTRLTVT.

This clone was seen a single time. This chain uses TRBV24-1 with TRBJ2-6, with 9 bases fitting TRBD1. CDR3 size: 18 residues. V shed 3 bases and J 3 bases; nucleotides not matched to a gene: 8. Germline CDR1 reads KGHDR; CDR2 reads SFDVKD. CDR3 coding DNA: TGTGCCACCAGTGATCCCTCACAGGGGGCAAATGGGGCCAACGTCCTGACTTTC. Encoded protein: CATSDPSQGANGANVLTF.

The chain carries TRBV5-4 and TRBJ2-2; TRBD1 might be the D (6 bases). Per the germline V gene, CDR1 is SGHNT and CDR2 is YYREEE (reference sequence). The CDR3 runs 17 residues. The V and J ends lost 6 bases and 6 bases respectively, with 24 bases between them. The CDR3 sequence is CASTLGAGVRDAGELFF. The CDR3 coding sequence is TGTGCCAGCACCCTGGGGGCTGGGGTTCGGGACGCCGGGGAGCTGTTTTTT.

The CDR3 coding sequence is TGTGCCAGCAGTGAAGTCCCACAGGGCCTGCGGGGCTACACCTTC. As protein: CASSEVPQGLRGYTF. V gene TRBV6-1 combines with J gene TRBJ1-2; D perhaps matches TRBD1 (6 bases). CDR1 and CDR2 from the germline V gene are MNHNS and SASEGT. The CDR3 spans 15 residues. V was shortened by 1 base and J by 8 bases, with 17 bases between the two germline ends.

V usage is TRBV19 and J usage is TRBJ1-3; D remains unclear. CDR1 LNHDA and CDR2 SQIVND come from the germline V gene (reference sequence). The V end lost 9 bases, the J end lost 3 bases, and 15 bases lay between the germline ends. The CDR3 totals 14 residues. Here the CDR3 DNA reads TGTGCCAGCCAAAATGGGAGAATTGGAAACACCATATATTTT. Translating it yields CASQNGRIGNTIYF.

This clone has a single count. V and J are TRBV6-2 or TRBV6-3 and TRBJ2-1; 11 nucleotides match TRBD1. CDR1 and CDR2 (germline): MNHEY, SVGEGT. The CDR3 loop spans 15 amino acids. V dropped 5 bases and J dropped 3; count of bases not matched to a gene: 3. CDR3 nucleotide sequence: TGTGCCAGCAGTGCAGGGACAGGGGGCTACAATGAGCAGTTCTTC. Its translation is CASSAGTGGYNEQFF.

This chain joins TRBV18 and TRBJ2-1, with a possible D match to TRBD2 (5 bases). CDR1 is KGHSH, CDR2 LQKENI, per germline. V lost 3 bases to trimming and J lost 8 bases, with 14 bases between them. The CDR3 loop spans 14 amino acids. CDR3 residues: CASSPSTGKDEQFF. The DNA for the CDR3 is TGTGCCAGCTCACCTTCGACCGGGAAGGATGAGCAGTTCTTC.

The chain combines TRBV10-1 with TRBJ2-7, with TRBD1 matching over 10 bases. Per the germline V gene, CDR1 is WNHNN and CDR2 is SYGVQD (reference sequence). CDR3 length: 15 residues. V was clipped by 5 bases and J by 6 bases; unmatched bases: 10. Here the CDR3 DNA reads TGCGCCAGCAGTTCCGGGACAGGGGAGGTTCGCGAGCAGTACGTC. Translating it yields CASSSGTGEVREQYV.

The CDR3 region has the DNA TGTGCCTGGACAGGGGGTGCCTATGGCTACACCTTC. Encoded protein: CAWTGGAYGYTF. The rearrangement uses TRBV30 and TRBJ1-2, with 7 bases identical to TRBD1. The CDR3 sequence is 12 residues long. Germline CDR1 GTSNPN, CDR2 SVGIG (reference sequence). V trimming: 4 bases; J trimming: 4 bases; junction bases outside the gene matches: 3.

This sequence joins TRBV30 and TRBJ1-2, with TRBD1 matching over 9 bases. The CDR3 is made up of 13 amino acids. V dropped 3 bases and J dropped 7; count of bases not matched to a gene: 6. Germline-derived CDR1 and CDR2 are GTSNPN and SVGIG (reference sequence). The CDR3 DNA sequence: TGTGCCTGGAGGAAGGGACAGGGTCTTGGCTACACCTTC. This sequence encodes CAWRKGQGLGYTF.

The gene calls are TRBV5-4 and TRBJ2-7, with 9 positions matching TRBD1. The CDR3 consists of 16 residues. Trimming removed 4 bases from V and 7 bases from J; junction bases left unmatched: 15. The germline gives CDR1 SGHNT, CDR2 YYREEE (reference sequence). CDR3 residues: CASSPGTGKILGEQYF. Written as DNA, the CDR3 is TGTGCCAGCAGCCCCGGGACAGGGAAAATACTAGGAGAGCAGTACTTC.

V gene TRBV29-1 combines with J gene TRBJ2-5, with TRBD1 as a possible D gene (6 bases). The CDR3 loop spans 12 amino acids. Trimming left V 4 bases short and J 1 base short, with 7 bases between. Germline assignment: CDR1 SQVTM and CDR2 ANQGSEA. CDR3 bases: TGCAGCGTTGGCAGGGGCCAAGAGACCCAGTACTTC. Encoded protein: CSVGRGQETQYF.

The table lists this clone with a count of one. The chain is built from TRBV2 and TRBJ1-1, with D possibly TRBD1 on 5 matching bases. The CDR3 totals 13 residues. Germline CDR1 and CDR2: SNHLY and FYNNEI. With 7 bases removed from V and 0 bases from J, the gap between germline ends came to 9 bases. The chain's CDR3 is CASKGLMNTEAFF. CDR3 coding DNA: TGTGCCAGCAAGGGGCTTATGAACACTGAAGCTTTCTTT.

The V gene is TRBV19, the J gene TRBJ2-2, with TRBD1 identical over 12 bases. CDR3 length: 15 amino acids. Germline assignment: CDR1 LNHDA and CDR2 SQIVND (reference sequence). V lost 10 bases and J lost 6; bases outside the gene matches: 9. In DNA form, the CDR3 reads TGTGCCATTAGACCGGGACAGGGGGCTTCCGGGGAGCTGTTTTTT. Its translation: CAIRPGQGASGELFF.

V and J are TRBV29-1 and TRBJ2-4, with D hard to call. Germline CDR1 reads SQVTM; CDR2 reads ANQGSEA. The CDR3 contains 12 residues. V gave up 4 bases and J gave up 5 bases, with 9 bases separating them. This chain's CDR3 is CSVVASQNIQYF. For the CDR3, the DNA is TGCAGCGTTGTGGCCTCCCAAAACATTCAGTACTTC.

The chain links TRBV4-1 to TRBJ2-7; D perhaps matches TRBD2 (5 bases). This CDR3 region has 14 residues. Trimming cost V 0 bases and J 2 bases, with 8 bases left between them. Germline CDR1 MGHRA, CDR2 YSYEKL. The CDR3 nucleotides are TGCGCCAGCAGCCAAGATAGCGCCGCCTACGAGCAGTACTTC. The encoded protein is CASSQDSAAYEQYF.

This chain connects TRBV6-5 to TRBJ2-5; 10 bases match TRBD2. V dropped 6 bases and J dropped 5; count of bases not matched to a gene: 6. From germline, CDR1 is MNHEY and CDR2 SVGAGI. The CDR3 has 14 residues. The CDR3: CASSVSGGYETQYF. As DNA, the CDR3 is TGTGCCAGCAGCGTTAGCGGGGGGTATGAGACCCAGTACTTC.

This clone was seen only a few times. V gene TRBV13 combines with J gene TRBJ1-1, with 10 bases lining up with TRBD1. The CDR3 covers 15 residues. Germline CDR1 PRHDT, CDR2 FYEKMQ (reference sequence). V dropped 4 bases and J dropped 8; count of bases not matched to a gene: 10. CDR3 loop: CASSSRDRGTTEAFF. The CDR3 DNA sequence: TGTGCCAGCAGCTCCCGGGACAGGGGAACGACGGAAGCTTTCTTT.

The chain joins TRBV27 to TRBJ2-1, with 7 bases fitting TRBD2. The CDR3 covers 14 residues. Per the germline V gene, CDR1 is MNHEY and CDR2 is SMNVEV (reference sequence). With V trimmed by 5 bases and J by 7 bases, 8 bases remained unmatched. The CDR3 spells CASSGGRPPNEQFF. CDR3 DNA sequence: TGTGCCAGCAGTGGCGGGAGACCCCCTAATGAGCAGTTCTTC.

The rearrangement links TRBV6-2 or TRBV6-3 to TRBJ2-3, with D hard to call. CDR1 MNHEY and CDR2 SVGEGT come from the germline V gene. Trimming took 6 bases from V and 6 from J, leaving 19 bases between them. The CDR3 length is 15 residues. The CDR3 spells CASRPLIFASDTQYF. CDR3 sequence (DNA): TGTGCCAGCAGGCCTTTAATCTTCGCGTCGGATACGCAGTATTTT.

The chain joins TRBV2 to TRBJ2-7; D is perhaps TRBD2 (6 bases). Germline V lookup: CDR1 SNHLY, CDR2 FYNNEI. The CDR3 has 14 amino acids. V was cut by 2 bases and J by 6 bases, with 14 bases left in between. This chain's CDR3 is CASSEQGGVAEQYF. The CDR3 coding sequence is TGTGCCAGCAGTGAACAAGGAGGGGTAGCCGAGCAGTACTTC.